The following is a T cell receptor beta chain sequence with its context. Sequenced by immunoSEQ multiplex PCR; TCRdb stores in-frame clones only, minus some. This table has 100,000 to 150,000 clones, about 91% appearing once. This entry comes from a study of blood T cell repertoires in COVID-19. The CDR3 has 13 residues. Trimming left V 3 bases short and J 8 bases short, with 13 bases between. Germline CDR1 and CDR2: SEHNR and FQNEAQ (reference sequence). The TCR was taken from a man over 45 with acute or convalescent COVID-19. Sequencing input: peripheral blood. The chain couples TRBV7-9 to TRBJ1-1; D is perhaps TRBD1 (5 bases). CDR3 coding DNA: TGTGCCAGCAGCTTCACAGGAGGGGCCGAAGCTTTCTTT. This gives the protein CASSFTGGAEAFF.